This T cell receptor (beta chain) derives from a study of identical twins. All donors were healthy Caucasians. Study-wide results and caveats: Analyses of zero insertions could, in part, be confounded by invariant MAIT and iNKT cells. In cord blood, abundant beta clonotypes had fewer insertions; memory showed no trend.

This clonotype was seen many times. Its target is unknown. Template switching added a universal primer site; cDNA carried unique molecular identifiers. TCRdb called the 5' RACE reads again in MiXCR, with one record for every CDR3 protein. Here the sample spans hundreds of thousands of distinct CDR3 sequences, 5.5% to 6.5% being singletons. Germline values: CDR1 SGHRS, CDR2 YFSETQ. This CDR3 spans 14 amino acids. The V gene lost 4 bases and the J gene lost 2 bases, with 12 bases spanning the gap. J is TRBJ1-2 and V is TRBV5-1, with no clear D. The source material was naive T cells sorted from blood. The sequence was obtained from a man between 18 and 35 years old in good health. The CDR3 sequence: CASSPDGQNYGYTF. The CDR3 nucleotides are TGCGCCAGCAGCCCCGATGGGCAGAACTATGGCTACACCTTC.